This entry describes one T cell receptor beta chain. Its antigen remains unknown. Profiling relied on immunoSEQ multiplex PCR, and the TCRdb table lists in-frame clones only, not all of them. The profile covers around 160,000 clones, with around nine tenths appearing a single time and roughly 2.9% taken by the ten largest. The sample originates from a study of T cell responses to AZD1222 COVID-19 vaccine. Findings of the study overall: Donors, mostly white British, included more females; clonal diversity was possibly underestimated.

Germline CDR1 SNHLY, CDR2 FYNNEI. V lost 7 bases to trimming and J lost 7 bases; unmatched junction nucleotides: 7. The CDR3 spans 13 residues. This TCR was sampled from an adult in good health. This rearrangement joins TRBV2 to TRBJ1-2; 9 bases agree with TRBD1. The sequenced sample was peripheral blood, obtained on day 0 of MenACWY control vaccination. CDR3 nucleotides: TGTGCCAGCATCGACGGGACAGGGATTGGCTACACCTTC. It specifies CASIDGTGIGYTF.